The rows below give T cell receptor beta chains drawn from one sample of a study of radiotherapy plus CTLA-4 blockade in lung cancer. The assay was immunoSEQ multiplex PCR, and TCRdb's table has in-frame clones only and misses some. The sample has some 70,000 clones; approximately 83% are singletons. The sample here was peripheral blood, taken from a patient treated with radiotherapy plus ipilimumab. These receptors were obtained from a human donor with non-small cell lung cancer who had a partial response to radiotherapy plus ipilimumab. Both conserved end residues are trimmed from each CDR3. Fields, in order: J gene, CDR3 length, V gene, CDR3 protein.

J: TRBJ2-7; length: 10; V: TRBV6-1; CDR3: ASPGRGDEQY
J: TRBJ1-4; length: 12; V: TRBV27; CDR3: ASSLAGVGEKLF
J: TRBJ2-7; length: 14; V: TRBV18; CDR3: ASSPTARDRGGEQY
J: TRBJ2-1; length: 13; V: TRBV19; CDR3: ASSKGVIPYNEQF
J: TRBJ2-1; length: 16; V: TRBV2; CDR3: ASTSGGTGGIRVNEQF
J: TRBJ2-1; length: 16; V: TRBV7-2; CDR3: ASSSRGARLAGSNEQF
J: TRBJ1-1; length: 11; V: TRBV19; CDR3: ASSHRGNTEAF
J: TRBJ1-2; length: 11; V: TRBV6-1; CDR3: ASSGGSPGGYT
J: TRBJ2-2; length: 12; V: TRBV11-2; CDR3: ASSFTTNTGELF
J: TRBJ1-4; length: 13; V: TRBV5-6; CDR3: ASSLYSRTNEKLF
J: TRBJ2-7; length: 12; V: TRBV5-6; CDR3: ASSFGQGIYEQY
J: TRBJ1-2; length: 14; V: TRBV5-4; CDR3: ASTQGGTDLAYGYT
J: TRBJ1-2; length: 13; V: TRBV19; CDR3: ASSPGQAAWRGYT
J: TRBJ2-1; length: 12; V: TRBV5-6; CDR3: ASSLGRELSEQF
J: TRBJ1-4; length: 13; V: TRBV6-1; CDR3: ASRRQGPTNEKLF
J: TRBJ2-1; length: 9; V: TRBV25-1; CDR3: ATQGYNEQF
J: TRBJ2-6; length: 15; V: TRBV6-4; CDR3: ASSDTGRATGANVLT
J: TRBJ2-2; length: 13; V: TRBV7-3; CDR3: ASSPSGSLRGELF
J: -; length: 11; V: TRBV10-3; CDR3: AISESFSYEQY
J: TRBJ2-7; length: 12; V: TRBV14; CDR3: ASSQLSLPYEQY
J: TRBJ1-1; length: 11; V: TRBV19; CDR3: ASSMNRLTEAF
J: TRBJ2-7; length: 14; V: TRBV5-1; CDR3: ASSSRLAGPSYEQY
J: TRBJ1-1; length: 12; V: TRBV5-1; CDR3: ASSGAGQAAEAF
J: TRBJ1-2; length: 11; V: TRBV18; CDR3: ASSQGEENGYT
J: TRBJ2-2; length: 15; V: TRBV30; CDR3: AWSVQSPIAGRGELF
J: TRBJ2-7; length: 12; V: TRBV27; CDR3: ASSFRTGMNEQY
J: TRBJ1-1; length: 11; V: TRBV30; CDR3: ACHIGGITEAF
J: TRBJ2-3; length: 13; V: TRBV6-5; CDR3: ASTPRTPSTDTQY
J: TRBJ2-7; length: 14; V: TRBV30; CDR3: AWSELSGGRTYEQY
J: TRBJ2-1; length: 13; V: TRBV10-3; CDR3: AISRQGSSYNEQF
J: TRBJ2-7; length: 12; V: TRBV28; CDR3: ASSLGATAYEQY
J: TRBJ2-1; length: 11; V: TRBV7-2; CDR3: ASSLFPRNEQF
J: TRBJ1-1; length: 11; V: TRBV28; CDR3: ASSWDRRTEAF
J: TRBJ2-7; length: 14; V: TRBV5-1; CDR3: ASSFLTSGSSYEQY
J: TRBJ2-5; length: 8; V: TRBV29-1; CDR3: SVGRETQY
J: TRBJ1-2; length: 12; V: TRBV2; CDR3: ASSPQGTNYGYT
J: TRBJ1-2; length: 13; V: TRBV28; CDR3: ASSSGQGAPRGYT
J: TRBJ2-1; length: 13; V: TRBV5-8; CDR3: ASSLDGGKDNEQF
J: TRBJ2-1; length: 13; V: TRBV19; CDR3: ASRGTVAGSGEQF
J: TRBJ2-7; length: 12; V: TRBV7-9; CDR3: ASTDRLTSYEQY
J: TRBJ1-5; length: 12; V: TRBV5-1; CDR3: ASSLTGGVQPQH
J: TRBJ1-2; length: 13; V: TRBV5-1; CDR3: ASSPNQGLPYGYT
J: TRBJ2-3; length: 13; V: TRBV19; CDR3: ASSILAGGPDTQY
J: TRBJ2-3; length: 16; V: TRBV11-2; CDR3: ASSLDFASGSKTDTQY
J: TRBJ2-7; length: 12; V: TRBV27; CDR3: ASSSSGRTYEQY
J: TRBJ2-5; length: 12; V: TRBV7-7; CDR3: ASSRAGGRETQY
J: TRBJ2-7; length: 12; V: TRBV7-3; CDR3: ASSLGGSNYEQY
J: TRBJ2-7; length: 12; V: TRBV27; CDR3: ASRPMPISYEQY
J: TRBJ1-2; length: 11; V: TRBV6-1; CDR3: ASRDTQGHGYT
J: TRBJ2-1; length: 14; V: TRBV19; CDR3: ASRTPLGGTGNEQF
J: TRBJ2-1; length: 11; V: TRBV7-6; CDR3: ASSLDLDGEQF
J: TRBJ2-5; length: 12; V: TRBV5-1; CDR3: ASSLVGSQETQY
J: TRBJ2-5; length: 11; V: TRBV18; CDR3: ASSGGTVETQY
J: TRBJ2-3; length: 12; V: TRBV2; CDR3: ASNRDRHTDTQY
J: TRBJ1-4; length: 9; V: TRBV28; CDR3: ASSPGGKLF
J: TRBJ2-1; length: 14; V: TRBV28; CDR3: ASSSDRVGSYNEQF
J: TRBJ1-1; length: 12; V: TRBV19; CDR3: ASSPGEIRAEAF
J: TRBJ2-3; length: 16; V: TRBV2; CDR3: ASSAVTSGRLFQDTQY